This passage covers 23 T cell receptor beta chains from one sample sequenced in a study of neurological immune-mediated disorders. TCRdb passed the 5' RACE reads through MiXCR, listing each CDR3 protein once. Of tens of thousands of distinct CDR3 sequences in the sample, roughly 17% were seen once. Sequencing used PBMCs. The source of these receptors is a woman between 40 and 50 years old in good health.

There are many counts of this clonotype. The J gene is TRBJ2-7, the V gene TRBV4-1, with 8 bases matching TRBD1. The J segment lost 3 bases and the V segment lost 0 bases, leaving 4 bases of the junction unmatched. CDR3 length: 15 residues. CDR1 is MGHRA, CDR2 YSYEKL, per germline. The CDR3 loop is CASSQDNRGYYEQYV. In DNA, the CDR3 is TGCGCCAGCAGCCAAGATAACAGGGGGTACTACGAGCAGTACGTC.

Points on this clonotype: One end of the junction varies from germline; a read error may be responsible. The chain has TRBV4-3 and TRBJ1-1; D not resolved. There are 17 residues in the CDR3. CDR1 and CDR2 from the germline V gene are LGHNA and YSLEER. CDR3 bases: TGCGCCAGCAACCAAGATTTTCAAGGGTGGCTGGGCACTGAAGCTTTCTTT. Protein: CASNQDFQGWLGTEAFF.

The chain links TRBV12-3 or TRBV12-4 to TRBJ2-4; D may be TRBD1 (6 bases). The CDR3 length is 11 residues. V gave up 5 bases and J gave up 12 bases, with 11 bases separating them. This chain's CDR3 is CASSHRESQYF. The CDR3 DNA is TGTGCCAGCAGTCACAGGGAATCTCAGTACTTC.

This clonotype came up many times. The chain joins TRBV6-5 to TRBJ1-6; TRBD1 aligns across 8 bases. V lost 6 bases, J lost 7 bases, and 11 bases stayed unmatched. This CDR3 comprises 16 residues. Looked up from germline, CDR1 is MNHEY and CDR2 is SVGAGI. The CDR3 here is CASRDSHRGTNSPLHF. The CDR3 nucleotides read TGTGCCAGCAGGGATTCTCACAGGGGGACCAATTCACCCCTCCACTTT.

This clonotype was picked up many times. V and J are TRBV29-1 and TRBJ1-2; D possibly corresponds to TRBD1 (6 bases). This CDR3 region has 12 residues. CDR1 is SQVTM and CDR2 is ANQGSEA in the germline V gene. Between the trimmed V and J ends, which lost 7 bases and 8 bases, there was a span of 17 bases. The CDR3 is CSGTELGGGYTF. In DNA form, the CDR3 reads TGCAGCGGGACAGAACTAGGGGGGGGCTACACCTTC.

This clonotype was detected a few times. The chain recombines TRBV5-1 with TRBJ2-2; D gene uncertain. Between the trimmed V and J ends, which lost 3 bases and 0 bases, there was a span of 9 bases. The CDR3 consists of 15 residues. Germline lookup yields CDR1 SGHRS and CDR2 YFSETQ. The CDR3 region has the DNA TGCGCCAGCAGCTCGAGTCTAGCGAACACCGGGGAGCTGTTTTTT. Its translation is CASSSSLANTGELFF.

This clonotype was recorded many times. The chain is built from TRBV6-5 and TRBJ1-1; D call uncertain. Germline V gene data show CDR1 as MNHEY and CDR2 as SVGAGI. This CDR3 contains 14 residues. Between the trimmed V and J ends, which lost 6 bases and 1 base, there was a span of 12 bases. Here the CDR3 reads CASRGGYPNTEAFF. The CDR3 bases are TGTGCCAGCAGGGGAGGGTATCCGAACACTGAAGCTTTCTTT.

This chain joins TRBV5-1 and TRBJ1-2, with D hard to call. The CDR3 consists of 13 residues. V lost 6 bases to trimming and J lost 11 bases, with 20 bases between them. Looked up from germline, CDR1 is SGHRS and CDR2 is YFSETQ. The chain's CDR3 is CASKRGSIDVYTF. For the CDR3, the DNA is TGCGCCAGCAAGCGAGGGTCAATCGATGTTTACACCTTC. Full variable domain (outside the CDR3, taken from reference TRBV5-1 and TRBJ1-2): KAGVTQTPRYLIKTRGQQVTLSCSPISGHRSVSWYQQTPGQGLQFLFEYFSETQRNKGNFPGRFSGRQFSNSRSEMNVSTLELGDSALYLCASKRGSIDVYTFGSGTRLTVV.

This clonotype showed up many times. The gene calls are TRBV20-1 and TRBJ2-5; 9 bases are a match to TRBD1. The CDR3 loop spans 12 amino acids. The germline V gene has CDR1 DFQATT and CDR2 SNEGSKA (reference sequence). With 6 bases clipped from V and 4 bases from J, the junction kept 3 bases outside the gene matches. The CDR3 loop is CSARQGGETQYF. CDR3 nucleotides: TGCAGTGCAAGACAGGGGGGAGAGACCCAGTACTTC.

This clonotype was counted at least ten times. The chain combines TRBV5-1 with TRBJ2-3, with 7 bases fitting TRBD1. This CDR3 has 18 residues. CDR1 and CDR2 (germline): SGHRS, YFSETQ. J was trimmed by 4 bases and V by 4 bases; bases with no gene match: 18. CDR3: CASSPRRGRGRMADTQYF. CDR3 coding DNA: TGCGCCAGCAGCCCTCGCCGGGGTAGGGGGCGTATGGCAGATACGCAGTATTTT.

This clonotype was detected ten times or more. The CDR3 here is CASSLEGGSGYTF. For the CDR3, the DNA is TGCGCCAGCAGCTTGGAGGGGGGTTCTGGCTACACCTTC. The rearrangement links TRBV5-1 to TRBJ1-2; D perhaps matches TRBD1 (6 bases). This CDR3 spans 13 amino acids. V was clipped by 0 bases and J by 7 bases, with 10 bases between them. The V gene's germline CDR1 is SGHRS and CDR2 YFSETQ.

In this sample, this clonotype turned up many times. The CDR3 here is CSARAGAVDTGELFF. CDR3 DNA: TGCAGTGCTAGAGCAGGGGCGGTGGACACCGGGGAGCTGTTTTTT. V gene TRBV20-1 combines with J gene TRBJ2-2, with D perhaps matching TRBD1 (6 bases). The CDR3 contains 15 residues. The germline V gene has CDR1 DFQATT and CDR2 SNEGSKA (reference sequence). V was clipped by 1 base and J by 3 bases, with 12 bases between them.

The sample holds a few counts of this clonotype. The rearrangement uses TRBV5-1 and TRBJ1-4; the match to TRBD1 covers 10 bases. J lost 8 bases, V lost 5 bases, and 3 bases had no gene match. The germline V gene encodes CDR1 SGHRS and CDR2 YFSETQ. This CDR3 is 13 amino acids long. The CDR3 here is CASRGQGGEKLFF. DNA of the CDR3: TGCGCCAGCAGAGGACAGGGGGGAGAAAAACTGTTTTTT. Complete variable domain (other parts from reference TRBV5-1 and TRBJ1-4): KAGVTQTPRYLIKTRGQQVTLSCSPISGHRSVSWYQQTPGQGLQFLFEYFSETQRNKGNFPGRFSGRQFSNSRSEMNVSTLELGDSALYLCASRGQGGEKLFFGSGTQLSVL.

This clonotype was seen at least ten times. The chain has TRBV20-1 and TRBJ2-1; TRBD2 is a possible D gene (5 bases). Germline loops: CDR1 DFQATT, CDR2 SNEGSKA (reference sequence). This CDR3 comprises 16 residues. The germline V and J ends were trimmed by 0 bases and 0 bases, with 12 bases remaining between them. Here the CDR3 DNA reads TGCAGTGCTAGAGATACCACGGGGAGCTCCTACAATGAGCAGTTCTTC. Encoded protein: CSARDTTGSSYNEQFF.

The genes are TRBV2 and TRBJ2-2; 8 bases are shared with TRBD2. The junction had 6 bases not matched to a gene; V was cut back by 0 bases and J by 6 bases. The V gene's germline CDR1 is SNHLY and CDR2 FYNNEI. This CDR3 region has 16 residues. The CDR3 reads CASSEARLALAGELFF. CDR3 nucleotides: TGTGCCAGCAGTGAAGCGCGACTAGCGTTGGCCGGGGAGCTGTTTTTT.

This clonotype appeared many times. V gene TRBV5-1 combines with J gene TRBJ2-1; D possibly matches TRBD1 or TRBD2 (5 bases each). V lost 4 bases, J lost 6 bases, and 17 bases lay in between. Per the germline V gene, CDR1 is SGHRS and CDR2 is YFSETQ. This CDR3 comprises 15 residues. The CDR3 is CASSREGSRGNEQFF. The CDR3 DNA is TGCGCCAGCAGCCGCGAGGGGTCTCGGGGCAATGAGCAGTTCTTC.

This clonotype was seen at least ten times. The chain uses TRBV5-1 and TRBJ1-1, with 7 nucleotides matching TRBD1. The germline gives CDR1 SGHRS, CDR2 YFSETQ. Losses at the gene ends were 4 bases for V and 4 bases for J; bases not matched to a gene: 7. The CDR3 contains 14 residues. The CDR3 loop reads CASSLTGWGTEAFF. As DNA, the CDR3 is TGCGCCAGCAGCCTGACAGGGTGGGGCACTGAAGCTTTCTTT.

This clonotype was seen at least ten times. V gene TRBV4-1 combines with J gene TRBJ1-6; D ambiguous. Germline V gene lookup returns CDR1 MGHRA and CDR2 YSYEKL. The ends were cut back, 3 bases at V and 7 bases at J, with 19 bases in the middle. The CDR3 is 17 amino acids. CDR3 nucleotides: TGCGCCAGCAGCCAGAGGGCGGGGATTCGAGTGAATTCACCCCTCCACTTT. It translates to CASSQRAGIRVNSPLHF.

This clonotype was found many times. This chain joins TRBV5-6 and TRBJ2-5; D gene ambiguous. Germline V CDR1 and CDR2: SGHDT, YYEEEE. The ends were cut back, 1 base at V and 2 bases at J, with 12 bases in the middle. The CDR3 runs to 15 residues. CDR3 nucleotide sequence: TGTGCCAGCAGCTTGTTGTGGCGGATTCAAGAGACCCAGTACTTC. It translates to CASSLLWRIQETQYF.

This clonotype showed up many times. This chain uses TRBV20-1 with TRBJ2-3; D is unclear. The CDR3 length is 14 residues. Deletions cut 3 bases from V and 5 bases from J, with 15 bases between. From germline, CDR1 is DFQATT and CDR2 SNEGSKA (reference sequence). In DNA, the CDR3 is TGCAGTGCTAGTGGGTCGGGCGGCGGAGATACGCAGTATTTT. Translated, it gives CSASGSGGGDTQYF.

This clonotype was recorded many times. The chain has TRBV12-3 or TRBV12-4 and TRBJ2-6; 7 bases agree with TRBD1. Unmatched junction bases numbered 8, after V lost 6 bases and J lost 0 bases. The CDR3 is 17 amino acids. The chain's CDR3 is CASSLTGTHSGANVLTF. Written as DNA, the CDR3 is TGTGCCAGCAGCTTGACAGGGACCCACTCTGGGGCCAACGTCCTGACTTTC.

This clonotype was recorded many times. The CDR3 DNA is TGTGCCACCAGTGATTTGGGGGGGGGGGCAGACAATGAGCAGTTCTTC. Translated: CATSDLGGGADNEQFF. This rearrangement joins TRBV24-1 to TRBJ2-1; tentative D call: TRBD2 (7 bases). Germline assignment: CDR1 KGHDR and CDR2 SFDVKD. V lost 0 bases to trimming and J lost 5 bases, with 13 bases between them. The length of the CDR3 is 16 residues.

CDR3 sequence reads: CASSQERVGANVLTF. Written as DNA, the CDR3 is TGTGCCAGCAGCCAAGAACGGGTGGGGGCCAACGTCCTGACTTTC. The V and J genes are TRBV14 and TRBJ2-6; unclear D gene. With 0 bases removed from V and 4 bases from J, the gap between germline ends came to 7 bases. CDR1 is SGHDN and CDR2 is FVKESK in the germline V gene. The CDR3 has 15 residues.